This T cell receptor beta chain was recorded in a study of cytomegalovirus exposure and HLA in healthy donors. Notes on the study in general: Reports indicate that TCR beta sequences accurately predicted the HLA-A and HLA-B alleles of most subjects.

The primer mix had 60 Vbeta and 13 Jbeta primers. Generated by immunoSEQ multiplex PCR, the TCRdb table keeps only in-frame clones and is missing some. The sample lists 90,000 to 140,000 clones, 10% to 15% occurring once. Though nominally healthy at sampling, donors likely had unrecorded immune exposures. Note on this clone: Its antigen remains unidentified.

The CDR3 is made up of 15 amino acids. Germline V gene sequence: CDR1 MNHEY, CDR2 SMNVEV (reference sequence). J lost 6 bases, V lost 5 bases, and 10 bases had no gene match. V gene TRBV27 combines with J gene TRBJ2-1, with 7 nucleotides matching TRBD1. The sequencing input was PBMCs. This TCR was sampled from a man between 35 and 55 years old in good health and CMV-seropositive. CDR3 bases: TGTGCCAGCAGTCCCTGGGTCGCAGGGGGCAATGAGCAGTTCTTC. Amino acid sequence: CASSPWVAGGNEQFF.